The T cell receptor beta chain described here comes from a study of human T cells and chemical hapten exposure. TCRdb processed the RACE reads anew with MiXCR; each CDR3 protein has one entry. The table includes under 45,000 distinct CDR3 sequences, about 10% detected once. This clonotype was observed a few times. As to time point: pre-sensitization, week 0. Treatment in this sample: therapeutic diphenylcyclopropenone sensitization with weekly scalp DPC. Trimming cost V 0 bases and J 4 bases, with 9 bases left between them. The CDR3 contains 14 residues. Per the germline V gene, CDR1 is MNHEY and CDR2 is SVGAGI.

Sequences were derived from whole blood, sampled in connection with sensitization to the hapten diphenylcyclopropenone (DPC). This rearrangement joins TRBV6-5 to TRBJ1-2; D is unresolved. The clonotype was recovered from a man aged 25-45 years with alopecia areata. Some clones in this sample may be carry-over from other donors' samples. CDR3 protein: CASSYSQATYGYTF. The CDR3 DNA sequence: TGTGCCAGCAGTTACTCCCAGGCGACCTATGGCTACACCTTC.